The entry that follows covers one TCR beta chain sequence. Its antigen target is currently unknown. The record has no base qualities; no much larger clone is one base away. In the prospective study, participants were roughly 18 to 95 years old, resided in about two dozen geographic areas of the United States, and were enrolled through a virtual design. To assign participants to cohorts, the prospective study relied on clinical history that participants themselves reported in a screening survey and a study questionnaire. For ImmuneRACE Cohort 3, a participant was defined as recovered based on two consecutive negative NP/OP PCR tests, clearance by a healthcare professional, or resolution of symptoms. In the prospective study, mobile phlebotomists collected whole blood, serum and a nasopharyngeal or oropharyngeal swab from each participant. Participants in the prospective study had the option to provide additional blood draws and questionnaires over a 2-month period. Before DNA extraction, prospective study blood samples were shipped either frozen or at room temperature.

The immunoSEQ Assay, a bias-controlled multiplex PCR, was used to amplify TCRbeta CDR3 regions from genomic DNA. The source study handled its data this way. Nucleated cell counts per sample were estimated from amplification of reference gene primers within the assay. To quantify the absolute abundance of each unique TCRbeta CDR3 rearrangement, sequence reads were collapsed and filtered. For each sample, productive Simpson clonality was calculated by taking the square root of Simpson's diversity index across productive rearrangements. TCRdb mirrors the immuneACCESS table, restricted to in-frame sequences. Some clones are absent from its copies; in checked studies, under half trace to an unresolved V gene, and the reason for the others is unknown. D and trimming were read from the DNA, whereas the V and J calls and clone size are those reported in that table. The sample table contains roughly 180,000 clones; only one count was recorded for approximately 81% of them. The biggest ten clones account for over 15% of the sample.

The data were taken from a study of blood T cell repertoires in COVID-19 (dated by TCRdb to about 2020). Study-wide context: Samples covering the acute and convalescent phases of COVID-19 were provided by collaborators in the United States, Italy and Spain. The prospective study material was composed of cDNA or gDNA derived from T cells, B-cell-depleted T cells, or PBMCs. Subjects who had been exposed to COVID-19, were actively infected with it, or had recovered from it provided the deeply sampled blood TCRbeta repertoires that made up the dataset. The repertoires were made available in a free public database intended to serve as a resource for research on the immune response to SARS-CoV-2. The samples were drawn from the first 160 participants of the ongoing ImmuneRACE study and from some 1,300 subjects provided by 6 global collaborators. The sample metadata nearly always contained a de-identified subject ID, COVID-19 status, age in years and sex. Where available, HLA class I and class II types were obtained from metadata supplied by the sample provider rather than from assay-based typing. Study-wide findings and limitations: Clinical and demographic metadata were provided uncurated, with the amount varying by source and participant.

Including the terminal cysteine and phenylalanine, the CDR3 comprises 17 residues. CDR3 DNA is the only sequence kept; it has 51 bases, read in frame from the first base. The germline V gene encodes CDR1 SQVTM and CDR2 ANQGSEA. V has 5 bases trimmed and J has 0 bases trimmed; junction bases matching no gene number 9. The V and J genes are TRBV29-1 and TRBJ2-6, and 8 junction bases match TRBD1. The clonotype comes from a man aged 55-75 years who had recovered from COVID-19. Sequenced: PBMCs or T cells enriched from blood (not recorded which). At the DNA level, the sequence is TGCAGCGTTACCGACCGGGACAGGTTCTCTGGGGCCAACGTCCTGACTTTC. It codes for CSVTDRDRFSGANVLTF.